This paragraph covers one T cell receptor beta chain sequence. Its antigen is as yet unknown. This record belongs to a study of blood T cells in healthy people across ages. Overall study results and limits: Diversity was higher, and naive CD4+ cells more numerous, in long-lived donors than in aged donors. Naive T cell percentage and TCR beta diversity correlated strongly.

Germline assignment: CDR1 SGHTA and CDR2 FQGNSA. Trimming stripped 7 bases from V and 4 bases from J, with 13 bases between. The CDR3 spans 14 residues. Combining a sample-barcoded 5' primer with a J-beta primer mix, a second PCR ran for about 7 to 12 cycles. TCRdb used MiXCR to reprocess the 5' RACE reads, holding one entry per CDR3 protein. The sample lists around 1.5 million distinct CDR3 sequences, approximately 60% occurring once. This receptor was identified in a man between 18 and 35 years old in good health. The V gene is TRBV7-2, the J gene TRBJ1-4, with a possible D match to TRBD1 (5 bases). Sequencing input: blood. CDR3 DNA: TGTGCCAGCATCGACAGCGCAAATAATGAAAAACTGTTTTTT. This codes for CASIDSANNEKLFF.